This T cell receptor (beta chain) was sequenced during a study of early T cells in non-severe SARS-CoV-2 infection. Overall study: Chains were unpaired, as sequencing was done on bulk RNA from unsorted whole blood. Study results and caveats: Anti-spike CD8 responses were favored in VDJdb matching, and private and CD4 specificities were missed.

A remark on this clonotype: Its antigen is currently unknown.

This CDR3 is built from 15 residues. Germline loops: CDR1 MNHEY, CDR2 SMNVEV (reference sequence). V shed 5 bases and J shed 4 bases, with 15 bases lying between them. Attachment of unique molecular identifiers to individual cDNA molecules was performed. TCRdb reprocessed the 5' RACE reads via MiXCR and lists one record per CDR3 protein. The sample lists about 71,000 distinct CDR3 sequences; around 13% were seen once. Sequencing input: whole blood. V and J are TRBV27 and TRBJ1-3, with D unclear. The source is an adult who was a healthcare worker with PCR-confirmed SARS-CoV-2 infection or an uninfected control (not recorded which). The CDR3 loop reads CASSPSANHGNTIYF. CDR3 coding DNA: TGTGCCAGCAGTCCAAGCGCCAACCACGGAAACACCATATATTTT.